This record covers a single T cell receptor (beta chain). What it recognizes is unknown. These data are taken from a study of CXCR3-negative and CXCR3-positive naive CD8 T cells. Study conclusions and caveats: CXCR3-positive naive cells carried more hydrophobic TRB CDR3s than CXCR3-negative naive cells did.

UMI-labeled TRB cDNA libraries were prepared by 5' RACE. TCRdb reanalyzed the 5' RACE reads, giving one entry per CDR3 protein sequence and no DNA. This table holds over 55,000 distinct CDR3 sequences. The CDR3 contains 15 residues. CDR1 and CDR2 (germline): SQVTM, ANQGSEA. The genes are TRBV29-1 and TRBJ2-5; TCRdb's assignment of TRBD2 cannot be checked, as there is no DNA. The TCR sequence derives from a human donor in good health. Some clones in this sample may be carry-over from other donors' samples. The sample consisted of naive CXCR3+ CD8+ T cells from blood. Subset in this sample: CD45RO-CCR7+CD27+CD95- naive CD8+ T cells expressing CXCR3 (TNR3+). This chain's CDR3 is CSTHRPQGGQETQYF.